The rows below give T cell receptor beta chains drawn from one sample of a study of T cells in Graves' hyperthyroidism and ophthalmopathy. TCRdb called the multiplex PCR reads again in MiXCR, with one record for every CDR3 protein. In the table there are about 350,000 distinct CDR3 sequences, around 13% of which are singletons. Input material: blood. Source of these receptors: a woman in her thirties with Graves' hyperthyroidism. Each CDR3 is given with its conserved first and last residue. The order of the fields is D gene, J gene, V gene, clone size, CDR3 protein, CDR3 DNA. A D gene is named only where the DNA matches it firmly. Not all rows give a size; the values are once, few, many and, for expanded clones, a class.

D gene: .
J gene: TRBJ2-3
V gene: TRBV12-3/TRBV12-4
clone size: many
CDR3 protein: CASSVTPEGTDTQYF
CDR3 DNA: TGTGCCAGCAGTGTGACGCCGGAGGGCACAGATACGCAGTATTTT

D gene: TRBD2
J gene: TRBJ2-5
V gene: TRBV20-1
clone size: few
CDR3 protein: CSARDGGGDQYF
CDR3 DNA: TGCAGTGCTAGAGATGGGGGGGGGGACCAGTACTTC

D gene: TRBD1
J gene: TRBJ2-3
V gene: TRBV11-2
clone size: many
CDR3 protein: CASSWDRTDTQYF
CDR3 DNA: TGTGCCAGCAGCTGGGACAGAACAGATACGCAGTATTTT

D gene: .
J gene: TRBJ1-1
V gene: TRBV20-1
clone size: many
CDR3 protein: CSAPPRGNTEAFF
CDR3 DNA: TGCAGTGCCCCCCCACGGGGTAACACTGAAGCTTTCTTT

D gene: .
J gene: TRBJ1-1
V gene: TRBV14
clone size: many
CDR3 protein: CASSQGMNTEAFF
CDR3 DNA: TGTGCCAGCAGCCAGGGAATGAACACTGAAGCTTTCTTT

D gene: TRBD2
J gene: TRBJ2-1
V gene: TRBV29-1
clone size: .
CDR3 protein: CSVTQGLAGVLGEQFF
CDR3 DNA: TGCAGCGTAACTCAGGGACTAGCGGGAGTCTTGGGTGAGCAGTTCTTC

D gene: TRBD1
J gene: TRBJ2-2
V gene: TRBV7-9
clone size: many
CDR3 protein: CASSTGVVTGELFF
CDR3 DNA: TGTGCCAGCAGCACAGGGGTCGTCACCGGGGAGCTGTTTTTT

D gene: .
J gene: TRBJ2-7
V gene: TRBV9
clone size: .
CDR3 protein: CASSATGKLSYEQYF
CDR3 DNA: TGTGCCAGCAGCGCCACAGGGAAACTCTCCTACGAGCAGTACTTC

D gene: .
J gene: TRBJ2-7
V gene: TRBV7-6
clone size: many
CDR3 protein: CASSSYSSYEQYF
CDR3 DNA: TGTGCCAGCAGCTCCTACAGCTCCTACGAGCAGTACTTC

D gene: TRBD1
J gene: TRBJ2-7
V gene: TRBV6-1
clone size: few
CDR3 protein: CASSPTGGRLSYEQYF
CDR3 DNA: TGTGCCAGCAGTCCGACAGGGGGCCGCCTCTCCTACGAGCAGTACTTC

D gene: TRBD2
J gene: TRBJ2-7
V gene: TRBV20-1
clone size: few
CDR3 protein: CSARLAGLIGYEQYF
CDR3 DNA: TGCAGTGCTAGACTAGCGGGGTTGATTGGATACGAGCAGTACTTC

D gene: .
J gene: TRBJ1-6
V gene: TRBV6-1
clone size: .
CDR3 protein: CASKSTEVNSNSPLHF
CDR3 DNA: TGTGCCAGCAAAAGCACGGAAGTCAATAGTAATTCACCCCTCCACTTT

D gene: TRBD1
J gene: TRBJ2-1
V gene: TRBV3-1
clone size: many
CDR3 protein: CASSPPAGTGGEQFF
CDR3 DNA: TGTGCCAGCAGCCCGCCTGCCGGGACAGGGGGTGAGCAGTTCTTC

D gene: .
J gene: TRBJ1-1
V gene: TRBV12-3/TRBV12-4
clone size: many
CDR3 protein: CASSFTGKEAFF
CDR3 DNA: TGTGCCAGCAGTTTCACGGGAAAGGAGGCTTTCTTT

D gene: TRBD2
J gene: TRBJ2-2
V gene: TRBV10-3
clone size: few
CDR3 protein: CAISGTSSGELFF
CDR3 DNA: TGTGCCATCAGTGGGACTAGTTCCGGGGAGCTGTTTTTT

D gene: .
J gene: TRBJ2-7
V gene: TRBV20-1
clone size: .
CDR3 protein: CSGVLPSYEQYF
CDR3 DNA: TGCAGTGGTGTCCTACCTTCCTACGAGCAGTACTTC

D gene: .
J gene: TRBJ1-2
V gene: TRBV12-3/TRBV12-4
clone size: .
CDR3 protein: CASSLGQRGHTF
CDR3 DNA: TGTGCCAGCAGTCTCGGACAACGTGGCCACACCTTC

D gene: .
J gene: TRBJ2-7
V gene: TRBV7-9
clone size: .
CDR3 protein: CASSLDGFYNIEQYF
CDR3 DNA: TGTGCCAGCAGCTTAGATGGATTTTATAATATCGAGCAGTACTTC

D gene: .
J gene: TRBJ2-6
V gene: TRBV7-8
clone size: many
CDR3 protein: CASSLEGTGANVLTF
CDR3 DNA: TGTGCCAGCAGCTTAGAAGGGACAGGGGCCAACGTCCTGACTTTC

D gene: TRBD1
J gene: TRBJ1-5
V gene: TRBV6-9
clone size: .
CDR3 protein: CASSWGTGYNQPQHF
CDR3 DNA: TGTGCCAGCAGTTGGGGGACAGGCTACAATCAGCCCCAGCATTTT

D gene: .
J gene: TRBJ2-3
V gene: TRBV3-2
clone size: .
CDR3 protein: CASSSRGSPDTQYF
CDR3 DNA: TGTGCCAGCAGCTCTCGGGGGAGCCCAGATACGCAGTATTTT

D gene: .
J gene: TRBJ2-1
V gene: TRBV11-2
clone size: many
CDR3 protein: CASSLTTGVGGQFF
CDR3 DNA: TGTGCCAGCAGCTTGACGACGGGAGTAGGAGGGCAGTTCTTC

D gene: TRBD2
J gene: TRBJ2-2
V gene: TRBV7-2
clone size: many
CDR3 protein: CASSLTSGRAGWLSGELFF
CDR3 DNA: TGTGCCAGCAGCCTCACTAGCGGGAGGGCCGGGTGGTTGTCCGGGGAGCTGTTTTTT

D gene: TRBD2
J gene: TRBJ2-1
V gene: TRBV28
clone size: many
CDR3 protein: CASKDTSGRAYNEQFF
CDR3 DNA: TGTGCCAGCAAGGATACTAGCGGGAGGGCCTACAATGAGCAGTTCTTC

D gene: TRBD2
J gene: TRBJ2-7
V gene: TRBV2
clone size: .
CDR3 protein: CASRGLAGSEQYF
CDR3 DNA: TGTGCCAGCAGGGGACTAGCGGGATCCGAGCAGTACTTC

D gene: TRBD1
J gene: TRBJ2-1
V gene: TRBV28
clone size: many
CDR3 protein: CASSPEHGTVKHNEQFF
CDR3 DNA: TGTGCCAGCAGTCCGGAACACGGGACAGTCAAGCACAATGAGCAGTTCTTC

D gene: .
J gene: TRBJ1-5
V gene: TRBV6-1
clone size: many
CDR3 protein: CASSSTANQPQHF
CDR3 DNA: TGTGCCAGCAGTAGCACAGCGAATCAGCCCCAGCATTTT